These 14 T cell receptor beta chains were sequenced from one sample in a study of shared clonotypes between healthy human individuals. Profiling relied on immunoSEQ multiplex PCR, and the TCRdb table lists in-frame clones only, not all of them. Among hundreds of thousands of clones listed, just over 90% were seen once. CD45RO-negative, CCR7-selected cells formed the naive CD8 fraction, which excluded terminally differentiated effector memory CD45RA+ cells. Specimen: naive CD8+ T cells sorted from blood. The receptors come from a man aged 30-40 years in good health.

This sequence joins TRBV28 and TRBJ2-7; D remains ambiguous. V gave up 6 bases and J gave up 2 bases, with 14 bases separating them. The CDR3 is 14 amino acids. CDR1 is MDHEN and CDR2 is SYDVKM in the germline V gene. The CDR3 nucleotides are TGTGCCAGCAGCCTAGGTCTGAGGCCCTACGAGCAGTACTTC. This sequence encodes CASSLGLRPYEQYF.

The chain employs TRBV19 and TRBJ2-1; 9 nucleotides match TRBD1. This CDR3 contains 17 residues. In germline, CDR1 is LNHDA, CDR2 SQIVND (reference sequence). The J segment lost 9 bases and the V segment lost 1 base, leaving 13 bases of the junction unmatched. The CDR3 loop is CASSIVTSGTGMVEQFF. In nucleotides, the CDR3 is TGTGCCAGTAGTATAGTTACATCCGGGACAGGGATGGTTGAGCAGTTCTTC.

The chain recombines TRBV4-2 with TRBJ2-6; D gene unclear. V was pared by 1 base and J by 4 bases, with 8 bases between. This CDR3 contains 15 residues. The germline V gene encodes CDR1 LGHNA and CDR2 YNFKEQ. CDR3 residues: CASSQGGDGANVLTF. The CDR3 DNA reads TGTGCCAGCAGCCAAGGAGGAGACGGGGCCAACGTCCTGACTTTC.

This clone was seen a handful of times. This rearrangement joins TRBV9 to TRBJ2-7; 13 bases match TRBD2. CDR3 length: 15 amino acids. With 3 bases clipped from V and 5 bases from J, the junction kept 5 bases outside the gene matches. Germline CDR1 and CDR2: SGDLS and YYNGEE. DNA for the CDR3: TGTGCCAGCAGCGACTCCGGGACTAGCGGGAACGAGCAGTACTTC. Amino acids: CASSDSGTSGNEQYF.

The CDR3 DNA reads TGTGCCAGCAGCTTGTTGGGTCCTTTTTCGGATTCTATCTACAATGAGCAGTTCTTC. Translation: CASSLLGPFSDSIYNEQFF. The V call is TRBV5-5, the J call TRBJ2-1; D uncertain. With 1 base removed from V and 3 bases from J, the gap between germline ends came to 23 bases. The CDR3 spans 19 residues. In germline, CDR1 is SGHKS, CDR2 YYEKEE (reference sequence).

This chain links TRBV5-1 with TRBJ2-2; D may be TRBD1 (5 bases). This CDR3 is built from 16 residues. The germline CDR1 and CDR2 sequences are SGHRS and YFSETQ. The germline V and J ends were trimmed by 2 bases and 3 bases, with 14 bases remaining between them. DNA of the CDR3: TGCGCCAGCAGCTTTTCAGGGTTAGGTGACACCGGGGAGCTGTTTTTT. This codes for CASSFSGLGDTGELFF.

The V gene is TRBV28, the J gene TRBJ2-6, with 11 bases fitting TRBD1. CDR1 MDHEN and CDR2 SYDVKM come from the germline V gene. The CDR3 contains 19 residues. After removal of 4 bases from V and 1 base from J, the junction contained 9 bases not matched to a gene. The CDR3 nucleotides are TGTGCCAGCAGTTCGGGGACAGGGGGAGTCATATCTGGGGCCAACGTCCTGACTTTC. Translated, it gives CASSSGTGGVISGANVLTF.

This clone was seen ten or more times. The sample has other DNA sequences that encode this CDR3 too. The CDR3 protein is CASSLLEETQYF. In DNA, the CDR3 is TGTGCCAGCAGTTTATTGGAAGAGACCCAGTACTTC. The chain couples TRBV27 to TRBJ2-5, with D unclear. Trimming removed 1 base from V and 3 bases from J, with 3 bases in between. This CDR3 region has 12 residues. Germline V CDR1 and CDR2: MNHEY, SMNVEV (reference sequence).

The chain uses TRBV19 and TRBJ2-1; D not resolved. The V end lost 4 bases, the J end lost 5 bases, and 9 bases lay between the germline ends. The germline V gene has CDR1 LNHDA and CDR2 SQIVND (reference sequence). This CDR3 has 13 amino acids. The CDR3 nucleotides are TGTGCCAGTAGTACGGTCGCACACAATGAGCAGTTCTTC. Its translation is CASSTVAHNEQFF.

This clone was seen only once. V is TRBV4-1 and J is TRBJ2-1; 10 bases line up with TRBD2. The CDR3 length is 18 residues. Germline V CDR1 and CDR2: MGHRA, YSYEKL. The V gene end was trimmed by 0 bases and the J gene end by 4 bases; junction bases not matched to a gene: 9. This chain's CDR3 is CASSQETLAGVWYNEQFF. The CDR3 DNA follows: TGCGCCAGCAGCCAAGAGACCCTAGCGGGGGTCTGGTACAATGAGCAGTTCTTC.

This chain links TRBV7-9 with TRBJ2-1, with 9 bases fitting TRBD2. V lost 10 bases and J lost 8; bases outside the gene matches: 15. CDR1 is SEHNR and CDR2 is FQNEAQ in the germline V gene (reference sequence). This CDR3 region has 15 residues. This CDR3 reads CATNRPASGTDEQFF. As DNA, the CDR3 is TGTGCCACCAACCGACCGGCTAGCGGGACAGATGAGCAGTTCTTC. Supplemented by reference TRBV7-9 and TRBJ2-1, the full variable domain reads DTGVSQNPRHKITKRGQNVTFRCDPISEHNRLYWYRQTLGQGPEFLTYFQNEAQLEKSRLLSDRFSAERPKGSFSTLEIQRTEQGDSAMYLCATNRPASGTDEQFFGPGTRLTVL.

This clone was counted at least ten times. The rearrangement joins TRBV11-2 to TRBJ2-7, with D hard to call. Trimming left V 5 bases short and J 5 bases short, with 22 bases between. This CDR3 region has 16 residues. CDR1 is SGHAT and CDR2 is FQNNGV in the germline V gene. CDR3 sequence: CASSPRSRSQWNEQYF. In nucleotides, the CDR3 is TGTGCCAGCAGCCCTCGGAGCCGTTCCCAATGGAACGAGCAGTACTTC.

This clone was seen only once. The rearrangement uses TRBV19 and TRBJ2-3; 8 bases are shared with TRBD2. CDR1 LNHDA and CDR2 SQIVND come from the germline V gene (reference sequence). V lost 5 bases, J lost 5 bases, and 6 bases stayed unmatched. The CDR3 has 14 residues. The CDR3 spells CASSEREWIDTQYF. The CDR3 nucleotides are TGTGCCAGTAGTGAGCGGGAGTGGATAGATACGCAGTATTTT.

This chain joins TRBV5-6 and TRBJ2-1; D gene uncertain. Germline V gives CDR1 SGHDT, CDR2 YYEEEE. This CDR3 is built from 11 residues. V was pared by 3 bases and J by 10 bases, with 8 bases between. Written as DNA, the CDR3 is TGTGCCAGCAGCTCAACAGCGGAGCAGTTCTTC. Its translation is CASSSTAEQFF.